The sequence of this TCR beta chain was determined in a study of blood T cell repertoires in COVID-19. Overall study: PBMCs, B-cell-depleted T cells, or T cells provided the cDNA or gDNA that made up the material.

How the authors handled the data: Using reference gene primer amplification, nucleated cell counts were estimated. The data were produced by immunoSEQ multiplex PCR, yet TCRdb's version contains in-frame clones alone and is incomplete. Clone size and the V and J calls come from that table; the DNA yielded D and trimming. The sample has tens of thousands of clones, approximately 92% seen once; the top ten hold approximately 15%. The sequence derives from a man aged 80 or over with acute or convalescent COVID-19. The material sequenced was peripheral blood.

CDR3 nucleotides: TGCGCCAGCAGGTTGCGAACAGAACCTTCCTACGAGCAGTACTTC. This encodes CASRLRTEPSYEQYF. The chain has TRBV5-1 and TRBJ2-7; D gene uncertain. Germline V gives CDR1 SGHRS, CDR2 YFSETQ. V lost 5 bases and J lost 1, with 16 bases in between. This CDR3 region has 15 residues.